This T cell receptor (beta chain) was captured by sequencing in a study of T cell responses to AZD1222 COVID-19 vaccine. Whole-study findings and limits: In a largely white British group with more females than males, clonal diversity was possibly underestimated. Breadth and depth of Spike-specific TCRs rose after two AZD1222 doses.

Assay: immunoSEQ multiplex PCR; the TCRdb copy retains only in-frame clones and omits some. Among approximately 200,000 clones, 94% were seen once, and the ten largest hold about 9.3%. As regards this clone: The antigen remains undetermined.

With 4 bases clipped from V and 4 bases from J, the junction kept 7 bases outside the gene matches. Germline V gene lookup returns CDR1 MDHEN and CDR2 SYDVKM. CDR3 size: 15 residues. The specimen comprised peripheral blood, sampled on day 0 of AZD1222 vaccination. This sequence originates from an adult in good health. This chain links TRBV28 with TRBJ1-1; 9 nucleotides match TRBD1. For the CDR3, the DNA is TGTGCCAGCAGTTCCACGACAGGGGGAGGCACTGAAGCTTTCTTT. Its protein product is CASSSTTGGGTEAFF.